What follows are 6 T cell receptor beta chains derived from one specimen sequenced in a study of blood T cell repertoires in COVID-19. The assay was immunoSEQ multiplex PCR, and TCRdb's table has in-frame clones only and misses some. The repertoire holds 60,000 or so clones, with 74% as singletons. The sample taken for sequencing was peripheral blood. The receptors originated from an elderly woman with acute or convalescent COVID-19.

This clone came up once. This chain links TRBV29-1 with TRBJ2-2; TRBD1 aligns across 10 bases. The CDR3 totals 14 residues. Trimming cost V 3 bases and J 3 bases; bases outside gene matches: 1. CDR1 is SQVTM, CDR2 ANQGSEA, per germline. This CDR3 reads CSVDGTGDTGELFF. The CDR3 DNA sequence: TGCAGCGTTGACGGGACAGGGGACACCGGGGAGCTGTTTTTT.

Only one count was recorded for this clone. This chain connects TRBV6-4 to TRBJ2-2, with D possibly being TRBD1 (5 bases). Trimming removed 3 bases from V and 5 bases from J, with 10 bases in between. This CDR3 spans 14 amino acids. Per the germline V gene, CDR1 is MRHNA and CDR2 is SNTAGT. The CDR3 region has the DNA TGTGCCAGCAGTGAAGGGGTTGAAACCGGGGAGCTGTTTTTT. Residues: CASSEGVETGELFF.

The gene calls are TRBV10-3 and TRBJ1-4; D may be TRBD1 (5 bases). V shed 4 bases and J shed 2 bases, with 14 bases lying between them. The CDR3 covers 16 residues. Germline-derived CDR1 and CDR2 are ENHRY and SYGVKD. The CDR3 loop reads CAISGGLVSTNEKLFF. For the CDR3, the DNA is TGTGCCATCAGTGGGGGACTCGTTTCCACTAATGAAAAACTGTTTTTT.

This clone was seen a handful of times. V and J are TRBV28 and TRBJ2-7, with 10 bases fitting TRBD2. Trimming at V came to 4 bases and at J to 2 bases, leaving 8 bases not matched to a gene. The CDR3 has 16 residues. The V gene's germline CDR1 is MDHEN and CDR2 SYDVKM. This CDR3 reads CASSSVEREGTYEQYF. CDR3 nucleotide sequence: TGTGCCAGCAGTTCTGTCGAGCGGGAGGGGACCTACGAGCAGTACTTC.

J is TRBJ2-7 and V is TRBV29-1; no firm D call. This CDR3 region has 12 residues. Germline V gives CDR1 SQVTM, CDR2 ANQGSEA. Trimming pared 4 bases from V and 3 bases from J, leaving 10 bases between. The CDR3 sequence: CSVAPTYYEQYF. CDR3 nucleotide sequence: TGCAGCGTTGCTCCTACCTACTACGAGCAGTACTTC.

This chain connects TRBV21-1 to TRBJ2-7; TRBD2, the table's D call, was not compared with the DNA. TRBV21-1 is a pseudogene. The CDR3 loop spans 16 amino acids. DNA of the CDR3: TGTGCCAGCAGCAAAGAAGGTCCTAGCGGGAGTAACGAGCAGTACTTC. The encoded protein is CASSKEGPSGSNEQYF.